These T cell receptor beta chains were read from a single sample in a study of shared clonotypes between healthy human individuals. The repertoire was sequenced with immunoSEQ multiplex PCR; TCRdb's copy has only in-frame clones and lacks some. This sample yields roughly 2.6 million clones, of which about 92% are seen a single time; around 0.14% belongs to the top ten. The sample comprised naive CD4+ T cells sorted from blood. The source is a man in his late teens or twenties in good health. Each CDR3 is given with its conserved first and last residue. A D gene is named only where the DNA matches it firmly. Rows give clone size only sometimes, using once, few, many, or a class for an expanded clone.

TRBJ2-5 | . | TRBD2 | TRBV2 | TGTGCCTCGGGACTACAAGAGACCCAGTACTTC | CASGLQETQYF
TRBJ1-5 | . | TRBD1 | TRBV30 | TGTGCCTGGAGCAGGGACAGCCTCAGTAATCAGCCCCAGCATTTT | CAWSRDSLSNQPQHF
TRBJ2-2 | . | . | TRBV30 | TGTGCCTGGAGTGAGGGGGTAGCTATGACCGGGGAGCTGTTTTTT | CAWSEGVAMTGELFF
TRBJ1-2 | once | TRBD1 | TRBV14 | TGTGCCAGCAGCCAGGGACAGACTTTTAACTATGGCTACACCTTC | CASSQGQTFNYGYTF
TRBJ2-5 | . | . | TRBV30 | TGTGCCTGGAGTGTACAGGCTAGCGTACAAGAGACCCAGTACTTC | CAWSVQASVQETQYF
TRBJ1-6 | . | TRBD1 | TRBV9 | TGTGCCAGCAGCGTCCAAGACAGGGTTGGCAATTCACCCCTCCACTTT | CASSVQDRVGNSPLHF
TRBJ1-2 | . | . | TRBV27 | TGTGCCAGCAGTTTAGGGATGACAGCGACCTATGGCTACACCTTC | CASSLGMTATYGYTF
TRBJ1-1 | once | . | TRBV28 | TGTGCCAGCAGTTTAGCGGGTCCCTTCGCTGGGAACACTGAAGCTTTCTTT | CASSLAGPFAGNTEAFF
TRBJ2-7 | . | . | TRBV30 | TGTGCCTGGAGTTTCAGGGGCACCTACGAGCAGTACTTC | CAWSFRGTYEQYF
TRBJ2-7 | few | . | TRBV6-5 | TGTGCCAGCGGGCAGGGAAACGAGCAGTACTTC | CASGQGNEQYF
TRBJ1-6 | . | . | TRBV6-5 | TGTGCCAGCAGTTACTCGACACCTTATAATTCACCCCTCCACTTT | CASSYSTPYNSPLHF
TRBJ2-1 | . | TRBD2 | TRBV7-2 | TGTGCCAGCAGCTTAGGCGGAGGAGCGGGGCTCAATGAGCAGTTCTTC | CASSLGGGAGLNEQFF
TRBJ2-7 | . | TRBD2 | TRBV6-5 | TGTGCCAGCAGTTTACTAAGCGGGAGCGGATACGAGCAGTACTTC | CASSLLSGSGYEQYF
TRBJ1-1 | . | TRBD1 | TRBV7-9 | TGTGCCAGCAGACCGGGGACAGTGAACACTGAAGCTTTCTTT | CASRPGTVNTEAFF
TRBJ1-1 | . | . | TRBV28 | TGTGCCAGCAGTTCCCCAGCAGGGAGGAGGACCACTGAAGCTTTCTTT | CASSSPAGRRTTEAFF
TRBJ1-5 | . | . | TRBV10-1 | TGCGCCAGGGGGGACGTCTGCAATCAGCCCCAGCATTTT | CARGDVCNQPQHF
TRBJ2-1 | . | . | TRBV7-2 | TGTGCCAGCAGCTTAACCAGGGTGAGCTCCTACAATGAGCAGTTCTTC | CASSLTRVSSYNEQFF
TRBJ2-5 | once | TRBD2 | TRBV4-1 | TGCGCCAGCAGCCAAGTCAGAGCGGGAGGGGCCCAAGAGACCCAGTACTTC | CASSQVRAGGAQETQYF
TRBJ1-3 | . | TRBD1 | TRBV30 | TGTGCCTGGAGTTGGGCCGGGACAGCCGGAAACACCATATATTTT | CAWSWAGTAGNTIYF
TRBJ2-3 | . | TRBD1 | TRBV5-1 | TGCGCCAGCAGCCGCACGGGGGGACAGGGCCTCGATACGCAGTATTTT | CASSRTGGQGLDTQYF
TRBJ2-3 | . | . | TRBV6-1 | TGTGCCAGCAGTGAGCGCACAGCCTTTACAGATACGCAGTATTTT | CASSERTAFTDTQYF
TRBJ2-3 | . | TRBD2 | TRBV2 | TGTGCCAGCAGTAAAACTAGCGGGGGAGATACGCAGTATTTT | CASSKTSGGDTQYF
TRBJ1-1 | . | TRBD1 | TRBV5-1 | TGCGCCAGCAGCAAGGGACAGGGTGAAGCTTTCTTT | CASSKGQGEAFF
TRBJ2-3 | . | . | TRBV5-6 | TGTGCCAGCAGCTTGGAGGCAGATACGCAGTATTTT | CASSLEADTQYF
TRBJ2-5 | . | TRBD1 | TRBV27 | TGTGCCAGCAGTGATACGCCCGGGACAGGCCAAGAGACCCAGTACTTC | CASSDTPGTGQETQYF
TRBJ2-1 | . | . | TRBV19 | TGTGCCAGTAGTATAATGGCGTCTAATGAGCAGTTCTTC | CASSIMASNEQFF
TRBJ1-2 | . | . | TRBV6-5 | TGTGCCAGCAGCCGTGGACACAACTATGGCTACACCTTC | CASSRGHNYGYTF
TRBJ2-3 | . | . | TRBV2 | TGTGCCAGCAGTGAATTTAGGGGCAGCACAGATACGCAGTATTTT | CASSEFRGSTDTQYF
TRBJ1-6 | . | TRBD1 | TRBV30 | TGTGCCTGGAGGGAGACAGGGTTGAGTTCACCCCTCCACTTT | CAWRETGLSSPLHF
TRBJ2-1 | . | . | TRBV6-1 | TGTGCCAGCAGGAATCAGGGACATCGTGACAATGAGCAGTTCTTC | CASRNQGHRDNEQFF
TRBJ1-5 | . | . | TRBV11-2 | TGTGCCAGCAGCCTGGGCTGGGGTAGGGACAATCAGCCCCAGCATTTT | CASSLGWGRDNQPQHF
TRBJ2-3 | . | TRBD2 | TRBV15 | TGTGCCACCAGCGCCCGCCTAGCGGGGGGGAAAGATACGCAGTATTTT | CATSARLAGGKDTQYF
TRBJ2-2 | . | . | TRBV11-2 | TGTGCCAGCAGCTTAGGGGCACAGTACACCGGGGAGCTGTTTTTT | CASSLGAQYTGELFF
TRBJ1-2 | . | TRBD1 | TRBV19 | TGTGCCAGTAGTATCGGGACAGGGATAGATGGCTACACCTTC | CASSIGTGIDGYTF
TRBJ2-3 | . | TRBD2 | TRBV5-1 | TGCGCCAGCAGCTTGGGGGCGGGTAGCGGGGCGACAGATACGCAGTATTTT | CASSLGAGSGATDTQYF
TRBJ2-2 | . | TRBD1 | TRBV30 | TGTGCCTGGAGTGAACAGGGGACCGGGGAGCTGTTTTTT | CAWSEQGTGELFF
TRBJ2-7 | . | . | TRBV7-9 | TGTGCCAGCAGCTTAATGGGGGCTAGCAGCGAGCAGTACTTC | CASSLMGASSEQYF
TRBJ2-1 | . | . | TRBV5-1 | TGCGCCAGCAGCTTCGGGTCTAACTCCCACCAGTTCTTC | CASSFGSNSHQFF
TRBJ1-2 | . | . | TRBV4-1 | TGCGCCAGCAGCCAAGATGGAAGGGGAGGGGATGGCTACACCTTC | CASSQDGRGGDGYTF
TRBJ2-1 | . | TRBD2 | TRBV7-9 | TGTGCCACCCGGACTAGCGGGAGGGCCAGTGAGCAGTTCTTC | CATRTSGRASEQFF
TRBJ2-1 | . | . | TRBV10-1 | TGCGCCAGCAGTGAGTCGACATCAGGAGGGAGCTCCTACAATGAGCAGTTCTTC | CASSESTSGGSSYNEQFF
TRBJ2-3 | . | TRBD2 | TRBV30 | TGTGCCTGGAGCCCTCTGAGCGGGGGAATGGATACGCAGTATTTT | CAWSPLSGGMDTQYF
TRBJ1-4 | . | . | TRBV5-6 | TGTGCCAGCAGCTTGGGTGGCAGCTTAGAAAAACTGTTTTTT | CASSLGGSLEKLFF
TRBJ1-1 | . | . | TRBV7-9 | TGTGCCAGCAGCTTTCGAGGGGGTGGTACTGAAGCTTTCTTT | CASSFRGGGTEAFF